These 26 T cell receptor beta chains came from one sample sequenced in a study of shared clonotypes between healthy human individuals. The table came from immunoSEQ multiplex PCR; TCRdb's copy has only in-frame clones and leaves some out. The sample has 2 million to 2.5 million clones; 90% to 97% are singletons. What was sequenced was naive CD4+ T cells sorted from blood. The subset here: CD45RA+ positively selected. The receptors derive from a man aged 18 to 29 in good health.

This clone was detected only once. CDR3 in DNA: TGTGCCAGCAGCTTAGATTCCTATGGCTACACCTTC. As protein: CASSLDSYGYTF. The chain employs TRBV11-2 and TRBJ1-2; D remains ambiguous. V dropped 0 bases and J dropped 4 bases, with 3 bases sitting between them. The CDR3 totals 12 residues. Germline V CDR1 and CDR2: SGHAT, FQNNGV. Drawing the rest from reference TRBV11-2 and TRBJ1-2, the complete variable domain is EAGVAQSPRYKIIEKRQSVAFWCNPISGHATLYWYQQILGQGPKLLIQFQNNGVVDDSQLPKDRFSAERLKGVDSTLKIQPAKLEDSAVYLCASSLDSYGYTFGSGTRLTVV.

This chain uses TRBV10-3 with TRBJ1-1; D remains ambiguous. CDR1 and CDR2 from the germline V gene are ENHRY and SYGVKD. This CDR3 contains 13 residues. Trimming removed 5 bases from V and 1 base from J, with 8 bases in between. The CDR3 region is CAISIGGNTEAFF. Written as DNA, the CDR3 is TGTGCCATCAGTATTGGAGGGAACACTGAAGCTTTCTTT.

Notes on this clone: This same CDR3 is encoded by further DNA sequences in the sample. The rearrangement joins TRBV5-1 to TRBJ2-1, with D possibly matching TRBD1 (6 bases). Looked up from germline, CDR1 is SGHRS and CDR2 is YFSETQ. The length of the CDR3 is 13 residues. The V gene lost 0 bases and the J gene lost 6 bases, with 7 bases spanning the gap. The DNA for the CDR3 is TGCGCCAGCAGCTTGGGACAGGCCAATGAGCAGTTCTTC. This codes for CASSLGQANEQFF.

This sequence joins TRBV13 and TRBJ2-3; a weak D match, TRBD1 (6 bases). Deletions cut 4 bases from V and 0 bases from J, with 14 bases between. The CDR3 consists of 16 residues. Germline CDR1 reads PRHDT; CDR2 reads FYEKMQ (reference sequence). CDR3 sequence (DNA): TGTGCCAGCAGCTCGAAGACAGGCGTTAGCACAGATACGCAGTATTTT. Amino acid sequence: CASSSKTGVSTDTQYF.

This chain links TRBV7-8 with TRBJ1-1; no clear D gene. The germline gives CDR1 SGHVS, CDR2 FQNEAQ. V was clipped by 5 bases and J by 7 bases, with 14 bases between them. The CDR3 is 13 residues long. CDR3 protein: CASSPFLSVEAFF. Here the CDR3 DNA reads TGTGCCAGCAGCCCTTTCTTGTCAGTTGAAGCTTTCTTT.

The chain has TRBV10-3 and TRBJ1-6; D may be TRBD1 (5 bases). Germline CDR1 reads ENHRY; CDR2 reads SYGVKD. The CDR3 has 15 amino acids. Trimming shortened V by 8 bases and J by 3 bases, and 14 bases separated the two germline ends. The CDR3 is CAISWGSNYNSPLHF. CDR3 coding DNA: TGTGCCATCTCGTGGGGGAGTAACTATAATTCACCCCTCCACTTT.

This rearrangement joins TRBV10-3 to TRBJ1-6; unclear D gene. The CDR3 contains 14 residues. The V and J ends lost 6 bases and 0 bases respectively, with 6 bases between them. Per the germline V gene, CDR1 is ENHRY and CDR2 is SYGVKD. CDR3 sequence reads: CAISLSSYNSPLHF. The CDR3 coding sequence is TGTGCCATCAGCTTGAGCTCCTATAATTCACCCCTCCACTTT.

The rearrangement links TRBV18 to TRBJ2-7, with 8 bases fitting TRBD1. The ends lost 3 bases at V and 3 bases at J; junction bases unmatched: 7. Germline V gene sequence: CDR1 KGHSH, CDR2 LQKENI. This CDR3 is built from 15 residues. CDR3 DNA sequence: TGTGCCAGCTCACCTGGGACAGGCTCGGGCTACGAGCAGTACTTC. This encodes CASSPGTGSGYEQYF.

The chain couples TRBV18 to TRBJ2-5; 7 bases agree with TRBD1. CDR1 is KGHSH, CDR2 LQKENI, per germline. With V trimmed by 1 base and J by 2 bases, 7 bases remained unmatched. This CDR3 has 16 residues. The CDR3 loop is CASSPRGGAIQETQYF. CDR3 nucleotide sequence: TGTGCCAGCTCACCACGAGGGGGCGCGATTCAAGAGACCCAGTACTTC.

The rearrangement uses TRBV6-5 and TRBJ1-2, with 10 bases lining up with TRBD1. The trim removed 6 bases at V and 4 bases at J, leaving 5 bases unmatched. CDR1 and CDR2 (germline): MNHEY, SVGAGI. This CDR3 has 14 amino acids. The CDR3 sequence: CASSRDRGGYGYTF. The CDR3 nucleotides read TGTGCCAGCAGCAGGGACAGGGGAGGCTATGGCTACACCTTC.

This clone was observed a single time. The chain combines TRBV27 with TRBJ2-3, with 11 positions matching TRBD2. Germline-derived CDR1 and CDR2 are MNHEY and SMNVEV (reference sequence). V shed 3 bases, J shed 4 bases, and the junction held 12 bases outside the gene matches. CDR3 length: 18 residues. CDR3 sequence reads: CASSFHRTSGPVADTQYF. The CDR3 DNA is TGTGCCAGCAGTTTTCACCGGACTAGCGGGCCCGTTGCAGATACGCAGTATTTT.

The V gene is TRBV9, the J gene TRBJ2-6; 7 bases fit TRBD1. The CDR3 extends over 20 amino acids. Losses at the gene ends were 0 bases for V and 0 bases for J; bases not matched to a gene: 12. Per germline, CDR1 SGDLS and CDR2 YYNGEE. The CDR3 nucleotides read TGTGCCAGCAGCGTAGGGACAGGCTCAACCCGAAGCTCTGGGGCCAACGTCCTGACTTTC. This gives the protein CASSVGTGSTRSSGANVLTF.

This clone was observed once. The chain recombines TRBV7-8 with TRBJ1-2, with TRBD1 identical over 8 bases. The germline gives CDR1 SGHVS, CDR2 FQNEAQ. With V trimmed by 4 bases and J by 7 bases, 5 bases remained unmatched. The CDR3 has 13 amino acids. Written as DNA, the CDR3 is TGTGCCAGCAGCTCCTCCGGACAGGGTGGCTACACCTTC. Residues: CASSSSGQGGYTF.

The chain employs TRBV4-1 and TRBJ2-7; TRBD2 agrees at 14 bases. CDR3 length equals 14 residues. J was trimmed by 10 bases and V by 3 bases; bases with no gene match: 5. In germline, CDR1 is MGHRA, CDR2 YSYEKL. The CDR3 nucleotides are TGCGCCAGCAGCCAGGGACTAGCGGGGGTTGTACAGTACTTC. Its protein product is CASSQGLAGVVQYF.

The CDR3 region is CASSFDNNSGNTIYF. As DNA, the CDR3 is TGTGCCAGCAGCTTTGATAATAACTCTGGAAACACCATATATTTT. This chain connects TRBV7-9 to TRBJ1-3; D gene uncertain. Trimming took off 3 bases at V and 0 bases at J, with 9 bases between the two ends. CDR1 and CDR2 from the germline V gene are SEHNR and FQNEAQ (reference sequence). This CDR3 has 15 residues.

The rearrangement joins TRBV21-1 to TRBJ1-1; the table's D call TRBD1 went unverified against the DNA. TRBV21-1 is termed a pseudogene. The CDR3 runs to 16 residues. This CDR3 is CASSNRDRVMNTEAFF. DNA for the CDR3: TGTGCCAGCAGCAACCGGGACAGGGTGATGAACACTGAAGCTTTCTTT.

This sequence joins TRBV18 and TRBJ2-3; 9 bases line up with TRBD2. The V gene end was trimmed by 3 bases and the J gene end by 3 bases; junction bases not matched to a gene: 16. Germline assignment: CDR1 KGHSH and CDR2 LQKENI. The CDR3 has 19 amino acids. CDR3 in amino acids: CASSPLGRSAGGGTDTQYF. CDR3 coding DNA: TGTGCCAGCTCACCCCTTGGAAGGTCAGCGGGAGGTGGGACAGATACGCAGTATTTT.

This chain links TRBV5-6 with TRBJ2-5; D possibly uses TRBD1 or TRBD2 (5 bases each). Per germline, CDR1 SGHDT and CDR2 YYEEEE. Trimming took 1 base from V and 0 from J, leaving 16 bases between them. This CDR3 spans 17 amino acids. The CDR3 protein is CASSLYTTGQYQETQYF. In DNA form, the CDR3 reads TGTGCCAGCAGCTTGTATACGACGGGGCAGTACCAAGAGACCCAGTACTTC.

On this clone itself: Other DNA sequences within the sample encode an identical CDR3. The chain has TRBV30 and TRBJ2-3; D gene ambiguous. The germline gives CDR1 GTSNPN, CDR2 SVGIG (reference sequence). Trimming shortened V by 3 bases and J by 0 bases, and 7 bases separated the two germline ends. The CDR3 loop spans 13 amino acids. CDR3 bases: TGTGCCTGGAGGACGGCTAGCACAGATACGCAGTATTTT. Amino acids: CAWRTASTDTQYF.

The V gene is TRBV10-3, the J gene TRBJ1-3, with no clear D. Germline-derived CDR1 and CDR2 are ENHRY and SYGVKD. CDR3 size: 19 residues. V was pared by 2 bases and J by 0 bases, with 20 bases between. CDR3 in amino acids: CAISESTQEPRSSGNTIYF. CDR3 coding DNA: TGTGCCATCAGTGAGAGTACTCAAGAGCCGAGAAGCTCTGGAAACACCATATATTTT.

This chain uses TRBV11-2 with TRBJ2-1; 7 bases map to TRBD2. Looked up from germline, CDR1 is SGHAT and CDR2 is FQNNGV. Trimming cost V 5 bases and J 6 bases; bases outside gene matches: 10. CDR3 length equals 15 residues. DNA of the CDR3: TGTGCCAGCAGCGCAGGACTAGAGCGCGGCAATGAGCAGTTCTTC. As protein: CASSAGLERGNEQFF. Looking up the rest from reference TRBV11-2 and TRBJ2-1 gives the full variable domain: EAGVAQSPRYKIIEKRQSVAFWCNPISGHATLYWYQQILGQGPKLLIQFQNNGVVDDSQLPKDRFSAERLKGVDSTLKIQPAKLEDSAVYLCASSAGLERGNEQFFGPGTRLTVL.

The chain has TRBV7-8 and TRBJ2-3; D uncertain. The V end was cut by 0 bases, the J end by 4 bases, with 8 bases between. The CDR3 sequence is 14 residues long. The germline gives CDR1 SGHVS, CDR2 FQNEAQ. CDR3 protein: CASSLAGSPDTQYF. DNA of the CDR3: TGTGCCAGCAGCTTAGCGGGAAGCCCAGATACGCAGTATTTT.

This chain's CDR3 is CASTKDRQPGELFF. The CDR3 nucleotides read TGTGCCAGCACCAAAGACCGACAGCCCGGGGAGCTGTTTTTT. This chain connects TRBV11-2 to TRBJ2-2; possibly TRBD1 for D (5 bases). V lost 7 bases and J 6 bases, leaving 15 bases between the germline ends. This CDR3 region has 14 residues. Germline V gene sequence: CDR1 SGHAT, CDR2 FQNNGV.

The CDR3 coding sequence is TGTGCCAGCAGCCAATCTCGGGGGCGAGGATCACCCCTCCACTTT. As protein: CASSQSRGRGSPLHF. V and J are TRBV16 and TRBJ1-6; maybe TRBD1 (6 bases). Trimming removed 0 bases at V and 10 bases at J, with 13 bases between. Germline loops: CDR1 KGHSY, CDR2 FQNENV. The CDR3 length is 15 residues.

This chain joins TRBV5-4 and TRBJ2-4, with a tentative D call TRBD2 (6 bases). Germline CDR1 and CDR2: SGHNT and YYREEE (reference sequence). Trimming removed 0 bases at V and 8 bases at J, with 9 bases between. The CDR3 runs 13 residues. The CDR3 nucleotides are TGTGCCAGCAGCTTGGTCGGGGAGGACATTCAGTACTTC. Translation: CASSLVGEDIQYF.

This chain connects TRBV5-4 to TRBJ1-1, with 8 positions matching TRBD1. V shed 0 bases, J shed 0 bases, and the junction held 7 bases outside the gene matches. The germline V gene encodes CDR1 SGHNT and CDR2 YYREEE (reference sequence). The CDR3 is 17 amino acids. This CDR3 reads CASSLVPGQGLNTEAFF. The DNA of the CDR3 is TGTGCCAGCAGCTTGGTCCCCGGACAGGGATTGAACACTGAAGCTTTCTTT.